The 27 T cell receptor beta chains reported below all come from one sample, sequenced in a study of blood T cell repertoires in COVID-19. TCRdb's copy holds only in-frame clones and misses some; the assay was immunoSEQ multiplex PCR. Of around 19,000 clones listed, about 88% are singletons. Sequences were obtained from peripheral blood. These receptors were taken from a human donor in a cohort sampled during active COVID-19.

The chain's CDR3 is CASSLTGDGANVLTF. CDR3 coding DNA: TGCGCCAGCAGCCTCACAGGGGATGGGGCCAACGTCCTGACTTTC. The chain couples TRBV5-1 to TRBJ2-6, with TRBD1 matching over 7 bases. Germline V gene data show CDR1 as SGHRS and CDR2 as YFSETQ. The CDR3 is made up of 15 amino acids. V was clipped by 4 bases and J by 3 bases; unmatched bases: 4.

This clone showed up just once. The V gene is TRBV28, the J gene TRBJ1-2, with 8 bases identical to TRBD1. The CDR3 sequence is 16 residues long. CDR1 and CDR2 from the germline V gene are MDHEN and SYDVKM. Trimming took 6 bases from V and 3 from J; bases not matched to a gene: 12. The CDR3 DNA is TGTGCCAGCAGCCCCATAGAAGGACAGGGCCACTATGGCTACACCTTC. This gives the protein CASSPIEGQGHYGYTF.

The chain has TRBV9 and TRBJ2-7; 10 bases are a match to TRBD2. V was pared by 0 bases and J by 6 bases, with 3 bases of the junction left unmatched. CDR1 and CDR2 (germline): SGDLS, YYNGEE. The CDR3 consists of 14 residues. In DNA, the CDR3 is TGTGCCAGCAGCGTAGGGGTAGCGGGAGGCGAGCAGTACTTC. Translated, it gives CASSVGVAGGEQYF. Using reference TRBV9 and TRBJ2-7 for the parts outside the CDR3, the full variable domain is DSGVTQTPKHLITATGQRVTLRCSPRSGDLSVYWYQQSLDQGLQFLIQYYNGEERAKGNILERFSAQQFPDLHSELNLSSLELGDSALYFCASSVGVAGGEQYFGPGTRLTVT.

The chain employs TRBV29-1 and TRBJ2-7, with TRBD2 matching 12 bases. CDR1 SQVTM and CDR2 ANQGSEA come from the germline V gene. The V and J ends lost 5 bases and 1 base, in that order; junction bases with no gene match: 3. The CDR3 contains 14 residues. CDR3 amino acids: CSVKGLAGSYEQYF. The CDR3 DNA sequence: TGCAGCGTTAAAGGACTAGCGGGATCCTACGAGCAGTACTTC.

The CDR3 nucleotides read TGTGCCTGGAGTGTAACGGGACAGAGAGACTCCTATAATTCACCCCTCCACTTT. Its protein product is CAWSVTGQRDSYNSPLHF. J is TRBJ1-6 and V is TRBV30; 7 bases are shared with TRBD1. The CDR3 is made up of 18 amino acids. The V and J ends lost 0 bases and 0 bases, in that order; junction bases with no gene match: 8. Germline CDR1 and CDR2: GTSNPN and SVGIG (reference sequence).

This clone has just one count. The gene calls are TRBV15 and TRBJ2-7, with 7 bases aligning to TRBD2. From germline, CDR1 is LNHNV and CDR2 YYDKDF (reference sequence). This CDR3 contains 16 residues. J lost 3 bases, V lost 3 bases, and 11 bases had no gene match. The CDR3 loop reads CATSSQSAGEDYEQYF. In DNA, the CDR3 is TGTGCCACCAGCAGCCAGTCGGCGGGAGAGGACTACGAGCAGTACTTC.

This clone was recorded once. The rearrangement uses TRBV28 and TRBJ2-7, with D hard to call. This CDR3 contains 14 residues. Germline CDR1 reads MDHEN; CDR2 reads SYDVKM. Trimming removed 6 bases at V and 6 bases at J, with 18 bases between. Here the CDR3 reads CASRRNTILGEQYF. CDR3 in DNA: TGTGCCAGCAGAAGAAACACAATCCTAGGCGAGCAGTACTTC.

The V call is TRBV7-2, the J call TRBJ2-7, with 12 positions matching TRBD2. Trimming removed 2 bases from V and 2 bases from J; junction bases left unmatched: 1. From germline, CDR1 is SGHTA and CDR2 FQGNSA. The length of the CDR3 is 15 residues. The CDR3 is CASSLLAGGTYEQYF. In nucleotides, the CDR3 is TGTGCCAGCAGCTTACTAGCGGGAGGGACCTACGAGCAGTACTTC.

This clone was recorded only once. The V call is TRBV29-1, the J call TRBJ2-7; TRBD1 matches at 7 bases. The CDR3 has 16 residues. Germline CDR1 SQVTM, CDR2 ANQGSEA. Trimming removed 2 bases from V and 1 base from J; junction bases left unmatched: 11. The CDR3 bases are TGCAGCGTTGAACAGATGACAGGGTTCAAATCCTACGAGCAGTACTTC. Amino acid sequence: CSVEQMTGFKSYEQYF.

This chain uses TRBV27 with TRBJ2-1; the D is unclear. Per the germline V gene, CDR1 is MNHEY and CDR2 is SMNVEV (reference sequence). This CDR3 has 15 amino acids. V was pared by 4 bases and J by 5 bases, with 15 bases between. The CDR3, as DNA: TGTGCCAGCAGTTCCCCCGCGGTACCTCACAATGAGCAGTTCTTC. Residues: CASSSPAVPHNEQFF.

This clone was counted between two and nine times. The rearrangement uses TRBV5-1 and TRBJ1-3; the match to TRBD1 covers 8 bases. The CDR3 consists of 16 residues. The ends lost 1 base at V and 4 bases at J; junction bases unmatched: 7. CDR1 and CDR2 from the germline V gene are SGHRS and YFSETQ. CDR3 protein: CASSLQARGQGNTIYF. CDR3 DNA sequence: TGCGCCAGCAGCTTGCAGGCCAGGGGGCAAGGAAACACCATATATTTT.

This sequence joins TRBV7-9 and TRBJ1-4, with unresolved D. CDR1 is SEHNR and CDR2 is FQNEAQ in the germline V gene (reference sequence). The CDR3 runs to 14 residues. Between the trimmed V and J ends, which lost 5 bases and 6 bases, there was a span of 13 bases. The CDR3 DNA follows: TGTGCCAGCAGCCCTTCCGACGGAGATGAAAAACTGTTTTTT. It yields the protein CASSPSDGDEKLFF.

CDR3: CATQRTSNQPQHF. The CDR3 region has the DNA TGTGCCACCCAGCGCACAAGCAATCAGCCCCAGCATTTT. This sequence joins TRBV6-5 and TRBJ1-5; D gene uncertain. CDR1 is MNHEY, CDR2 SVGAGI, per germline. The ends were cut back, 10 bases at V and 1 base at J, with 11 bases in the middle. The CDR3 runs 13 residues.

The genes are TRBV3-1 (or the pseudogene TRBV3-2) and TRBJ2-3, with unresolved D. The V gene lost 10 bases and the J gene lost 3 bases, with 11 bases spanning the gap. This CDR3 contains 12 residues. CDR1 is LGHDT and CDR2 is YNNKEL in the germline V gene (reference sequence). DNA of the CDR3: TGTGCCACAGGCAGGCAGACAGATACGCAGTATTTT. Translating gives CATGRQTDTQYF.

The J gene is TRBJ2-1, the V gene TRBV30, with 11 bases matching TRBD2. Per the germline V gene, CDR1 is GTSNPN and CDR2 is SVGIG (reference sequence). The CDR3 spans 16 residues. After removal of 0 bases from V and 6 bases from J, the junction contained 7 bases not matched to a gene. CDR3 sequence: CAWSVIGTSGSNEQFF. The DNA of the CDR3 is TGTGCCTGGAGTGTAATAGGCACTAGCGGGAGCAATGAGCAGTTCTTC.

V gene TRBV2 combines with J gene TRBJ2-5; possibly TRBD1 for D (7 bases). CDR1 is SNHLY, CDR2 FYNNEI, per germline. CDR3 length equals 15 residues. The V and J ends lost 8 bases and 3 bases respectively, with 19 bases between them. In DNA, the CDR3 is TGTGCCAGCGGCGGGGACAGCCAGAAAAAAGAGACCCAGTACTTC. As protein: CASGGDSQKKETQYF.

The rearrangement joins TRBV3-1 (or the pseudogene TRBV3-2) to TRBJ2-1, with TRBD2 as a possible D gene (5 bases). Trimming pared 5 bases from V and 3 bases from J, leaving 14 bases between. The CDR3 has 15 residues. Germline-derived CDR1 and CDR2 are LGHDT and YNNKEL (reference sequence). The DNA for the CDR3 is TGTGCCAGCAGCAATCAACCCGGACTCTACAATGAGCAGTTCTTC. Protein: CASSNQPGLYNEQFF.

The V and J genes are TRBV6-5 and TRBJ2-5; 7 bases match TRBD2. V lost 6 bases and J lost 10; bases outside the gene matches: 11. Germline lookup yields CDR1 MNHEY and CDR2 SVGAGI. The CDR3 loop spans 13 amino acids. CDR3 amino acids: CASRGPPRGDQYF. CDR3 in DNA: TGTGCCAGCAGGGGGCCCCCACGGGGGGACCAGTACTTC.

J is TRBJ1-5 and V is TRBV5-6; 11 nucleotides agree with TRBD1. Germline CDR1 and CDR2: SGHDT and YYEEEE. The CDR3 loop spans 16 amino acids. Trimming at V came to 2 bases and at J to 6 bases, leaving 7 bases not matched to a gene. CDR3 sequence reads: CASSFGQGARGQPQHF. The CDR3 DNA reads TGTGCCAGCAGCTTTGGACAGGGGGCGCGCGGTCAGCCCCAGCATTTT.

The chain has TRBV28 and TRBJ2-2; 9 positions match TRBD1. This CDR3 is 14 amino acids long. V was pared by 10 bases and J by 1 base, with 4 bases of the junction left unmatched. CDR1 and CDR2 (germline): MDHEN, SYDVKM. CDR3 nucleotide sequence: TGTGCCACATCGGGACAGGGGAACACCGGGGAGCTGTTTTTT. Protein product: CATSGQGNTGELFF.

V gene TRBV15 combines with J gene TRBJ2-1; D gene uncertain. V lost 0 bases, J lost 9 bases, and 9 bases lay in between. The CDR3 is 13 residues long. CDR1 LNHNV and CDR2 YYDKDF come from the germline V gene (reference sequence). The CDR3 DNA sequence: TGTGCCACCAGCAGAGATTGGAGCAGTGAGCAGTTCTTC. It specifies CATSRDWSSEQFF.

This clone was observed once. The chain has TRBV2 and TRBJ2-5, with D maybe TRBD1 (6 bases). Trimming pared 3 bases from V and 7 bases from J, leaving 15 bases between. CDR3 length equals 14 residues. CDR1 is SNHLY and CDR2 is FYNNEI in the germline V gene. The CDR3 DNA reads as TGTGCCAGCAGTGATTACGGGACACCTATGACCCAGTACTTC. Translation gives CASSDYGTPMTQYF.

The J gene is TRBJ2-5, the V gene TRBV13; D is unresolved. CDR3 length: 12 residues. Germline values: CDR1 PRHDT, CDR2 FYEKMQ (reference sequence). Trimming stripped 2 bases from V and 6 bases from J, with 7 bases between. CDR3 coding DNA: TGTGCCAGCAGCTTAAACGCGAAGACCCAGTACTTC. As protein: CASSLNAKTQYF.

V gene TRBV5-1 combines with J gene TRBJ2-7; 12 bases match TRBD1. This CDR3 is 16 amino acids long. Germline V gene lookup returns CDR1 SGHRS and CDR2 YFSETQ. V lost 5 bases to trimming and J lost 3 bases; unmatched junction nucleotides: 9. The CDR3 DNA reads as TGCGCCAGCAGGCGTCCCGGGACAGGGGGCGGCTACGAGCAGTACTTC. Translating gives CASRRPGTGGGYEQYF.

This rearrangement joins TRBV28 to TRBJ1-4, with 9 bases that match TRBD1. Losses at the gene ends were 6 bases for V and 3 bases for J; bases not matched to a gene: 5. The germline V gene encodes CDR1 MDHEN and CDR2 SYDVKM. The CDR3 sequence is 15 residues long. CDR3 sequence (DNA): TGTGCCAGCAGCGCCTGGACAGGGGCTAATGAAAAACTGTTTTTT. Protein sequence: CASSAWTGANEKLFF.

The V and J genes are TRBV18 and TRBJ2-7; 9 bases are shared with TRBD1. CDR3 length equals 14 residues. Germline lookup yields CDR1 KGHSH and CDR2 LQKENI. V shed 3 bases, J shed 6 bases, and the junction held 6 bases outside the gene matches. This chain's CDR3 is CASSPWDRVGEQYF. CDR3 nucleotides: TGTGCCAGCTCACCCTGGGACAGGGTGGGCGAGCAGTACTTC.

The gene calls are TRBV28 and TRBJ2-3; TRBD1 aligns across 8 bases. V shed 6 bases and J 1 base; nucleotides not matched to a gene: 6. The CDR3 runs 15 residues. Germline V lookup: CDR1 MDHEN, CDR2 SYDVKM. The chain's CDR3 is CASSDRGLGTDTQYF. In DNA form, the CDR3 reads TGTGCCAGCAGCGACAGGGGATTGGGCACAGATACGCAGTATTTT. Using reference TRBV28 and TRBJ2-3 for the parts outside the CDR3, the full variable domain is DVKVTQSSRYLVKRTGEKVFLECVQDMDHENMFWYRQDPGLGLRLIYFSYDVKMKEKGDIPEGYSVSREKKERFSLILESASTNQTSMYLCASSDRGLGTDTQYFGPGTRLTVL.